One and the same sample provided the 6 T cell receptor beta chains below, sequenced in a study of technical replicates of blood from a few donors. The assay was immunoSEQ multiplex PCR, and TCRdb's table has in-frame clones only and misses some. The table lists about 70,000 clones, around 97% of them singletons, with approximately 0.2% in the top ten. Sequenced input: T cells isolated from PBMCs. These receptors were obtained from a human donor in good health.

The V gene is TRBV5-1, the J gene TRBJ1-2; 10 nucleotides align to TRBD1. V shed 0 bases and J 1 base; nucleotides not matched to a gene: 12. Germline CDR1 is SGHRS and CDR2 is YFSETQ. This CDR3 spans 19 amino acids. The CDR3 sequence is CASSLAMMDRGWFNYGYTF. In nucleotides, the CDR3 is TGCGCCAGCAGCTTGGCCATGATGGACAGGGGGTGGTTTAACTATGGCTACACCTTC.

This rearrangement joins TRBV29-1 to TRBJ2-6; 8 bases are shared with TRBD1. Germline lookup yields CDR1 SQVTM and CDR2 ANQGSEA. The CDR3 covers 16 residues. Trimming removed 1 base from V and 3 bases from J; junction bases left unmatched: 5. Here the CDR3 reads CSVEVYRGDGANVLTF. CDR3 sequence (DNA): TGCAGCGTTGAAGTTTACAGGGGGGATGGGGCCAACGTCCTGACTTTC.

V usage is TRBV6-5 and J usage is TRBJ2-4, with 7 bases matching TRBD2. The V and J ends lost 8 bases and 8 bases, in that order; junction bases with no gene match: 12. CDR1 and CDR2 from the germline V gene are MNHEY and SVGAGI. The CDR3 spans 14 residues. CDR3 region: CASPRSSGGDIQYF. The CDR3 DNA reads TGTGCCAGCCCCCGGTCTAGCGGTGGGGACATTCAGTACTTC.

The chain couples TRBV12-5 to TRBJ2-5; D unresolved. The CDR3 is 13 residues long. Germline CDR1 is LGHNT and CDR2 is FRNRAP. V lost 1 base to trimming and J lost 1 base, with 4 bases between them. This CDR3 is CASGLDSQETQYF. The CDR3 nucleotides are TGTGCTAGTGGTTTGGACAGCCAAGAGACCCAGTACTTC.

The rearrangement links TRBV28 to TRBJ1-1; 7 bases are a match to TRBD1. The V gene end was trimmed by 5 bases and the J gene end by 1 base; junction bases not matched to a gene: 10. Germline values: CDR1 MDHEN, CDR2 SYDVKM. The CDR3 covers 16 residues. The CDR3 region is CASSKRQGIRNTEAFF. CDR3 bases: TGTGCCAGCAGTAAGAGACAGGGAATCAGGAACACTGAAGCTTTCTTT.

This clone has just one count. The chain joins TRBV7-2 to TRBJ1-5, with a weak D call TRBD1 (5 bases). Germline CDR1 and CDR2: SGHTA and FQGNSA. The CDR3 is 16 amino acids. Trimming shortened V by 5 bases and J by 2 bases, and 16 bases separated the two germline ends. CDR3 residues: CASSLRVGGGNQPQHF. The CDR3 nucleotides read TGTGCCAGCAGCCTCAGAGTTGGGGGGGGCAATCAGCCCCAGCATTTT.